This TCR beta chain was captured by sequencing in a study of metastatic and nonmetastatic thyroid tumors. For the study at large: For malignant and benign thyroid patients, tumor or nodule tissue and blood were the sources whose repertoires were compared.

Treatment of any kind had been given to no patient before thyroid surgery. Whole-study results and caveats: Across blood and tumor, TCR beta diversity in malignant thyroid tumors was reportedly significantly higher than in benign nodules.

This CDR3 is 16 amino acids long. Trimming left V 0 bases short and J 2 bases short, with 11 bases between. Germline V gene lookup returns CDR1 LNHNV and CDR2 YYDKDF (reference sequence). Under the authors' procedure: Construction of a distant-metastasis classifier for papillary thyroid cancer relied on CDR3 differences across clinicopathological groups. TCRdb reassembled clones from the PCR reads with MiXCR. The authors' filters were not applied to this entry. The repertoire includes 23,000 or so clones, roughly a quarter of them detected once, and about 20% sits in the top ten. This clone was detected many times. Its antigen is still unknown.

The sequenced sample was blood. This clonotype originated in a female donor with papillary thyroid cancer or a benign thyroid nodule (not recorded which). Some clones in this sample may be carry-over from other donors' samples. The rearrangement joins TRBV15 to TRBJ2-1; unclear D gene. CDR3 coding DNA: TGTGCCACCAGCAGAGAAGTAGACTCGCCCTACAATGAGCAGTTCTTC. The encoded protein is CATSREVDSPYNEQFF.